This TCR beta chain was captured in a study of OX40 agonist ivuxolimab in advanced cancers. As for the study in general: Each patient was given ivuxolimab into a vein every 2 weeks, at 0.01 to 10 mg/kg. Checkpoint inhibitors had been given previously to under 50% of patients.

The cohort excluded patients with autoimmune disease history or systemic immunosuppression. In the case of this clone: The junction departs from germline at one end; a sequencing error may be responsible.

The CDR3 runs to 14 residues. CDR1 is SSHAT and CDR2 is FNYEAQ in the germline V gene (reference sequence). Data came from immunoSEQ multiplex PCR; TCRdb stores just in-frame clones and leaves some out. The data show under 85,000 clones, over 75% seen once. This receptor was obtained from an adult with an advanced solid tumor such as melanoma, head and neck, liver or kidney cancer. Sequencing was performed on CD4+ or CD8+ T cells sorted from blood, taken in a trial of the OX40 agonist ivuxolimab. V usage is TRBV7-7 and J usage is TRBJ2-2; no clear D. CDR3 bases: TGTGCTAGCAATCCCGGGCCAAACACCGGGGAGCTGTTTTTT. Its protein is CASNPGPNTGELFF. The variable domain in full, with the rest retrieved from reference TRBV7-7 and TRBJ2-2, is GAGVSQSPRYKVTKRGQDVTLRCDPISSHATLYWYQQALGQGPEFLTYFNYEAQPDKSGLPSDRFSAERPEGSISTLTIQRTEQRDSAMYRCASNPGPNTGELFFGEGSRLTVL.